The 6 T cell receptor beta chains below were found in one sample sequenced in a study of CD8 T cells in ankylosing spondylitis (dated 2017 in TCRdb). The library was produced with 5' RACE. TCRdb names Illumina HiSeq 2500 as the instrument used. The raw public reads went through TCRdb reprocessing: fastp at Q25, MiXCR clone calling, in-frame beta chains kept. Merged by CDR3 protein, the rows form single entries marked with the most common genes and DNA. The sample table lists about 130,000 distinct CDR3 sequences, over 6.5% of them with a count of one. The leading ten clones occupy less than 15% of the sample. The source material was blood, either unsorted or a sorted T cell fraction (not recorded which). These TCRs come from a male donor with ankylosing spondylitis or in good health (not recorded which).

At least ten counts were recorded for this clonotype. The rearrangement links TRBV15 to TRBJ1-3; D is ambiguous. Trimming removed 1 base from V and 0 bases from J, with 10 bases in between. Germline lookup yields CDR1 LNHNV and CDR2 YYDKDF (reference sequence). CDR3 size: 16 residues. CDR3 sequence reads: CATSRVEGYSGNTIYF. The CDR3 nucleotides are TGTGCCACCAGCAGAGTAGAAGGGTACTCTGGAAACACCATATATTTT.

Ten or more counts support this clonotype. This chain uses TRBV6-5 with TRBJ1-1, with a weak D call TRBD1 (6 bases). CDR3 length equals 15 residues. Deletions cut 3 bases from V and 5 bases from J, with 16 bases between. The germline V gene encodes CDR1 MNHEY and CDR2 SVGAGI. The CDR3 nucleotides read TGTGCCAGCAGTTATGTTGCAGGGGTGGAGACTGAAGCTTTCTTT. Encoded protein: CASSYVAGVETEAFF.

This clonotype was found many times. The CDR3 sequence: CSASSGQGSTDTQYF. The CDR3 bases are TGCAGTGCTAGCTCGGGACAGGGCAGCACAGATACGCAGTATTTT. The chain links TRBV20-1 to TRBJ2-3, with 9 positions matching TRBD1. The CDR3 loop spans 15 amino acids. Trimming at V came to 3 bases and at J to 0 bases, leaving 4 bases not matched to a gene. Looked up from germline, CDR1 is DFQATT and CDR2 is SNEGSKA (reference sequence).

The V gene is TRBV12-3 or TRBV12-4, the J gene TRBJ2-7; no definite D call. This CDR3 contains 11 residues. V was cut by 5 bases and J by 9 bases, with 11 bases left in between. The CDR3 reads CASSLGPRQYF. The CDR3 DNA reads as TGTGCCAGCAGTCTCGGCCCAAGGCAGTACTTC.

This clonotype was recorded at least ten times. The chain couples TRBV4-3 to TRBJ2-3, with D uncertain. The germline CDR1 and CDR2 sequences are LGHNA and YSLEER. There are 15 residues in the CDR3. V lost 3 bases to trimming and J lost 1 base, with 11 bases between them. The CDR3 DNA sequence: TGCGCCAGCAGCCATGCGAGGTCGGGCACAGATACGCAGTATTTT. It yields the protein CASSHARSGTDTQYF.

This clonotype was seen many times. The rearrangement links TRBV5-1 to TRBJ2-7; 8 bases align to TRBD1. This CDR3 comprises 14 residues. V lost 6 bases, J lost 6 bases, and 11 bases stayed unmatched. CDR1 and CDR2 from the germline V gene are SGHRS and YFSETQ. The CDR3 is CASNGQGPLREQYF. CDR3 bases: TGCGCCAGCAACGGACAGGGACCCCTCCGCGAGCAGTACTTC.